These 10 T cell receptor beta chains were all obtained from the same sample, sequenced in a study of cytomegalovirus exposure and HLA in healthy donors. 60 Vbeta and 13 Jbeta primers were used in PCR. The method was immunoSEQ multiplex PCR; TCRdb's version includes in-frame clones alone and lacks a portion of them. This sample has a few hundred thousand clones, with about 80% found just once. The specimen sequenced was PBMCs. The receptors come from a woman aged 55-69 years in good health and CMV-seropositive.

The V call is TRBV30, the J call TRBJ2-1; 14 positions match TRBD2. CDR1 GTSNPN and CDR2 SVGIG come from the germline V gene (reference sequence). The CDR3 runs to 16 residues. The V and J ends lost 6 bases and 4 bases, in that order; junction bases with no gene match: 8. The CDR3 sequence is CACQGLAGERYNEQFF. The CDR3 DNA is TGTGCCTGCCAGGGACTAGCGGGAGAAAGGTACAATGAGCAGTTCTTC.

To note about this clone: Other nucleotide sequences in the sample specify the same CDR3. V and J are TRBV7-9 and TRBJ2-7; 14 bases fit TRBD2. Unmatched junction bases numbered 1, after V lost 0 bases and J lost 3 bases. Germline CDR1 reads SEHNR; CDR2 reads FQNEAQ (reference sequence). The CDR3 is 16 residues long. This CDR3 reads CASSLAGTSGSYEQYF. The CDR3, as DNA: TGTGCCAGCAGCTTAGCCGGGACTAGCGGGAGCTACGAGCAGTACTTC.

The chain carries TRBV6-5 and TRBJ2-3; possible D gene TRBD2, 5 bases. CDR1 and CDR2 (germline): MNHEY, SVGAGI. V dropped 7 bases and J dropped 4 bases, with 18 bases sitting between them. This CDR3 is 15 amino acids long. The chain's CDR3 is CASKGTRALADTQYF. DNA of the CDR3: TGTGCCAGCAAAGGTACGAGGGCCCTCGCAGATACGCAGTATTTT.

This chain joins TRBV7-6 and TRBJ2-7, with D perhaps TRBD1 (6 bases). CDR1 is SGHVS, CDR2 FNYEAQ, per germline. Trimming cost V 6 bases and J 3 bases, with 18 bases left between them. This CDR3 contains 15 residues. CDR3 protein: CASSPGGQYFYEQYF. The CDR3 DNA is TGTGCCAGCAGTCCCGGTGGACAGTACTTCTACGAGCAGTACTTC.

The rearrangement joins TRBV27 to TRBJ2-7; weak D call: TRBD1 (5 bases). The CDR3 is 13 amino acids. V was pared by 5 bases and J by 3 bases, with 11 bases between. Per germline, CDR1 MNHEY and CDR2 SMNVEV (reference sequence). The CDR3 loop is CASSKGSGYEQYF. CDR3 in DNA: TGTGCCAGCAGTAAGGGGTCGGGCTACGAGCAGTACTTC.

The genes are TRBV27 and TRBJ1-4; 8 bases agree with TRBD1. The CDR3 contains 15 residues. CDR1 is MNHEY, CDR2 SMNVEV, per germline (reference sequence). The J segment lost 5 bases and the V segment lost 5 bases, leaving 7 bases of the junction unmatched. The CDR3 DNA reads TGTGCCAGCAGTGGTGGGGACAGGTGGAATGAAAAACTGTTTTTT. It encodes CASSGGDRWNEKLFF.

This clone showed up just a few times. The chain couples TRBV7-2 to TRBJ1-1; D uncertain. Germline V gene data show CDR1 as SGHTA and CDR2 as FQGNSA. There are 13 residues in the CDR3. V gave up 5 bases and J gave up 0 bases, with 7 bases separating them. The CDR3 spells CASSAFVNTEAFF. The DNA of the CDR3 is TGTGCCAGCAGCGCGTTCGTGAACACTGAAGCTTTCTTT.

This rearrangement joins TRBV2 to TRBJ2-7, with 8 bases aligning to TRBD1. The CDR3 contains 14 residues. Germline V gene sequence: CDR1 SNHLY, CDR2 FYNNEI. V lost 5 bases, J lost 5 bases, and 8 bases stayed unmatched. The CDR3 nucleotides read TGTGCCAGCAGTCTCGGACAGGGCGCCGACGAGCAGTACTTC. It specifies CASSLGQGADEQYF.

V is TRBV7-6 and J is TRBJ1-1, with no clear D. Germline CDR1 SGHVS, CDR2 FNYEAQ. There are 15 residues in the CDR3. Trimming took off 6 bases at V and 4 bases at J, with 18 bases between the two ends. As DNA, the CDR3 is TGTGCCAGCAGTTACCAAGGGATCGGGAGCACTGAAGCTTTCTTT. Protein: CASSYQGIGSTEAFF.

This sequence joins TRBV27 and TRBJ2-5; 9 bases fit TRBD2. CDR1 is MNHEY, CDR2 SMNVEV, per germline (reference sequence). Trimming removed 3 bases from V and 7 bases from J; junction bases left unmatched: 6. This CDR3 contains 14 residues. The CDR3 protein is CASSLAGGGGTQYF. The CDR3, as DNA: TGTGCCAGCAGTTTGGCGGGAGGGGGGGGGACCCAGTACTTC.